This T cell receptor beta chain was recorded in a study of human T cells and chemical hapten exposure. Overall study: During the roughly 23-week study period, patients had diphenylcyclopropenone applied to the scalp every week. Recorded diagnoses among the mostly female patients were alopecia areata, totalis or universalis. Findings and caveats of the study: Controls formed significantly fewer large CDR3 similarity clusters than expanded TCRs did.

The study's library attached unique molecular identifiers to single cDNA molecules. From the RACE reads, TCRdb called clonotypes with MiXCR, one entry per CDR3 protein. The sample carries under 450,000 distinct CDR3 sequences, about 6% recorded once. CDR3 size: 12 residues. Deletions cut 7 bases from V and 8 bases from J, with 17 bases between. CDR1 is SQVTM and CDR2 is ANQGSEA in the germline V gene. Time point specified: patch test 2, 6 weeks after DPC sensitization. The treatment here: therapeutic diphenylcyclopropenone sensitization with weekly scalp DPC. This clonotype was observed at least ten times. Its antigen is not known.

The TCR sequence derives from a woman in her late teens or twenties with alopecia areata. Some clones in this sample may be carry-over from other donors' samples. The starting material was whole blood, obtained in connection with sensitization to the hapten diphenylcyclopropenone (DPC). V and J are TRBV29-1 and TRBJ1-2; possible D gene TRBD1, 6 bases. The CDR3 loop reads CSAGRGAEGYTF. CDR3 DNA sequence: TGCAGCGCTGGAAGGGGGGCTGAGGGCTACACCTTC.